This T cell receptor beta chain was retrieved from a study of CD8 T cells in Susac syndrome. J was trimmed by 3 bases and V by 8 bases; bases with no gene match: 0. The germline V gene encodes CDR1 ENHRY and CDR2 SYGVKD. The CDR3 is made up of 12 amino acids. RNA was extracted with the RNeasy kit, and a quantity of about 0.45 to 1 ug was reverse transcribed using random hexamers. The CDR3 of TCR beta was amplified by immunoSEQ multiplex PCR across 54 Vbeta and 13 Jbeta. TCRdb re-analysed the immunoSEQ multiplex PCR reads in MiXCR, keeping a single row per CDR3 protein. The sample contains hundreds of thousands of distinct CDR3 sequences, 85% to 95% of which appear only once. TCR beta from blood CD8+ and CD4+ T cells was sequenced. It was negative isolation that provided the CD8+ and CD4+ T cells, whereas TEMRA cells were enriched by FACS. Study-wide results and caveats: The study recognized that its TCR sequencing and HLA analysis covered a relatively small number of individuals.

In its sample, this clonotype was seen once. Its antigen is unknown. This TCR derives from a human donor with multiple sclerosis. Material for sequencing was CD4+ T cells from PBMCs. This rearrangement joins TRBV10-3 to TRBJ1-4, with TRBD1 matching 7 bases. This CDR3 reads CAIGTANEKLFF. Written as DNA, the CDR3 is TGTGCCATCGGGACAGCTAATGAAAAACTGTTTTTT.